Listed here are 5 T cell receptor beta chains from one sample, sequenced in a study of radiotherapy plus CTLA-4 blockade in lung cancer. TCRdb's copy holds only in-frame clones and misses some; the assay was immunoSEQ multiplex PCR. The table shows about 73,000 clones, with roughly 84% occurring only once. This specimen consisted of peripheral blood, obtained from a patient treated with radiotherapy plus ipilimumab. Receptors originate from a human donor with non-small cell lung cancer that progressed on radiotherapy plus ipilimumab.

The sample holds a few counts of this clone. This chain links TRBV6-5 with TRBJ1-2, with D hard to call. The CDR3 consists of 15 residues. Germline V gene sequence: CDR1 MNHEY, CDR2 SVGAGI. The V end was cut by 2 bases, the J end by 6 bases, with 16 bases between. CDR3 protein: CASSYGVGIGHGYTF. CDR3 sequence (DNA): TGTGCCAGCAGTTACGGAGTTGGCATCGGTCATGGCTACACCTTC.

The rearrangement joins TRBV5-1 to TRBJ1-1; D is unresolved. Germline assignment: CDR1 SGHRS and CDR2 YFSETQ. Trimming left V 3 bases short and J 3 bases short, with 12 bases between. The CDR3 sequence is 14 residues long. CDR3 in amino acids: CASSSRVGDTEAFF. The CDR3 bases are TGCGCCAGCAGCTCGAGAGTTGGGGACACTGAAGCTTTCTTT.

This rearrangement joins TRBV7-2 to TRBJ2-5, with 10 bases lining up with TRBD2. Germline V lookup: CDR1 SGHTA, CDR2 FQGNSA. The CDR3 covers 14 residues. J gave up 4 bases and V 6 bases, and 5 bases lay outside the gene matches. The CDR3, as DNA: TGTGCCAGCAGAAGCGGGAGGGCCGGAGAGACCCAGTACTTC. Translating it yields CASRSGRAGETQYF. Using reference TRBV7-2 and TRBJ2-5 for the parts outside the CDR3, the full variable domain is GAGVSQSPSNKVTEKGKDVELRCDPISGHTALYWYRQSLGQGLEFLIYFQGNSAPDKSGLPSDRFSAERTGGSVSTLTIQRTQQEDSAVYLCASRSGRAGETQYFGPGTRLLVL.

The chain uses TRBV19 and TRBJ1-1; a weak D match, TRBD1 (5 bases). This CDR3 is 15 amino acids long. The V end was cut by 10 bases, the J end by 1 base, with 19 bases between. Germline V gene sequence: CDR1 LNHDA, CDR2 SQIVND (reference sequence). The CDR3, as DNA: TGTGCCACCAAGGAGTTTCCCGGGGGGAACACTGAAGCTTTCTTT. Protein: CATKEFPGGNTEAFF.

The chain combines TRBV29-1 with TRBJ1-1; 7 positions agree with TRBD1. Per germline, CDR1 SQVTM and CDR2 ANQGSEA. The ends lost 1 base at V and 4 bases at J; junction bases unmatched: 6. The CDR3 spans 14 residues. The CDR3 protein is CSVEGKGAFTEAFF. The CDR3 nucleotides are TGCAGCGTTGAAGGCAAGGGGGCTTTCACTGAAGCTTTCTTT. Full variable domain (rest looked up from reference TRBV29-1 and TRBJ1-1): SAVISQKPSRDICQRGTSLTIQCQVDSQVTMMFWYRQQPGQSLTLIATANQGSEATYESGFVIDKFPISRPNLTFSTLTVSNMSPEDSSIYLCSVEGKGAFTEAFFGQGTRLTVV.